This entry lists 2 T cell receptor beta chains sequenced from one sample in a study of cytomegalovirus exposure and HLA in healthy donors (dated by TCRdb to about 2017). The library relied on the immunoSEQ multiplex PCR assay. For the multiplex PCR, a mixture combining 60 forward primers for TCR Vbeta segments and 13 reverse primers for TCR Jbeta segments was used. Entries here come from immuneACCESS through TCRdb and include only in-frame sequences with V and J called. Some clones fail to appear in such tables; in the studies checked, an unresolved V gene covers under half of the shortfall, and the cause of the remainder is unknown. For this sample there are about 120,000 clones; about 80% appear just once. The biggest ten clones account for 1% of the sample. Sequenced material: PBMCs. The receptors here all came from a human donor in good health.

The chain uses TRBV5-4 and TRBJ1-6, with D perhaps matching TRBD1 (5 bases). The ends were cut back, 3 bases at V and 9 bases at J, with 13 bases in the middle. Germline loops: CDR1 SGHNT, CDR2 YYREEE (reference sequence). The CDR3 contains 14 residues. CDR3 residues: CASSSQGGLSPLHF. CDR3 DNA sequence: TGTGCCAGCAGCTCCCAGGGAGGGCTTTCACCCCTCCACTTT.

V gene TRBV7-6 combines with J gene TRBJ1-5; 7 bases align to TRBD1. The CDR3 contains 15 residues. Trimming cost V 5 bases and J 2 bases; bases outside gene matches: 6. CDR1 is SGHVS and CDR2 is FNYEAQ in the germline V gene. CDR3 sequence (DNA): TGTGCCAGCAGCACTCCGGGGACAGGCAATCAGCCCCAGCATTTT. Translated: CASSTPGTGNQPQHF.